These 20 T cell receptor beta chains were all obtained from the same sample, sequenced in a study of T-cell reconstitution after alpha-beta-depleted transplantation in children (dated by TCRdb to the mid-2010s). This sample's treatment or condition label indicates: allogeneic hematopoietic cell transplantation with graft depleted of TCRalphabeta T cells and CD19 B cells. Library preparation was by PCR. The instrument given in TCRdb is Illumina HiSeq 2500. TCR library preparation used molecular barcoding, with unique molecular identifiers applied to normalize quantification of the TCRbeta repertoire. The raw public data were reprocessed by TCRdb itself: fastp quality trimming at Q25, MiXCR clonotype calling, in-frame beta chains only. Merged by CDR3 protein, the rows form single entries marked with the most common genes and DNA. In this sample the table shows roughly 310,000 distinct CDR3 sequences, roughly 25% of which occur a single time. The top ten constitute over 9.5% of the sample.

This material consisted of PBMCs, mostly from graft donor cells, taken 180 days after TCRalphabeta/CD19-depleted stem cell transplant. The source of these receptors is a male patient between 5 and 17 years old who had a stem cell transplant for acute lymphoblastic leukemia, so the T cells may come from the graft donor.

At least ten counts were recorded for this clonotype. The chain uses TRBV3-1 and TRBJ2-2; 8 bases match TRBD1. The V gene's germline CDR1 is LGHDT and CDR2 YNNKEL (reference sequence). The CDR3 has 16 residues. V trimming: 1 base; J trimming: 6 bases; junction bases outside the gene matches: 7. The CDR3 DNA reads TGTGCCAGCAGCCAAGGAAGCAGGGGGCGCCCCGGGGAGCTGTTTTTT. This sequence encodes CASSQGSRGRPGELFF.

In its sample, this clonotype was seen a few times. CDR3: CASSSSGASAKNIQYF. DNA for the CDR3: TGTGCCAGCTCCTCATCCGGGGCCTCGGCCAAAAACATTCAGTACTTC. The chain is built from TRBV18 and TRBJ2-4; D tentatively fits TRBD1 or TRBD2 (5 bases each). Looked up from germline, CDR1 is KGHSH and CDR2 is LQKENI. This CDR3 region has 16 residues. Between the trimmed V and J ends, which lost 6 bases and 1 base, there was a span of 16 bases.

The chain uses TRBV11-2 and TRBJ2-3; 14 positions match TRBD2. Germline-derived CDR1 and CDR2 are SGHAT and FQNNGV. CDR3 size: 19 residues. Trimming removed 2 bases from V and 1 base from J; junction bases left unmatched: 8. The CDR3 protein is CASSLTHRGLAGGTDTQYF. The CDR3 nucleotides are TGTGCCAGCAGCTTAACCCATAGGGGACTAGCGGGGGGCACAGATACGCAGTATTTT.

This chain uses TRBV19 with TRBJ1-2; D perhaps matches TRBD1 (6 bases). CDR3 length: 13 amino acids. Germline CDR1 reads LNHDA; CDR2 reads SQIVND (reference sequence). Trimming shortened V by 7 bases and J by 4 bases, and 13 bases separated the two germline ends. The CDR3 protein is CASTPPDSYGYTF. The CDR3 coding sequence is TGTGCCAGTACCCCACCGGACAGCTATGGCTACACCTTC.

This clonotype was counted a few times. This chain joins TRBV25-1 and TRBJ2-5; 9 bases map to TRBD1. V was pared by 7 bases and J by 6 bases, with 15 bases of the junction left unmatched. Per the germline V gene, CDR1 is MGHDK and CDR2 is SYGVNS. The CDR3 spans 16 residues. CDR3 protein: CASKLKGQGVCKTQYF. The CDR3 nucleotides are TGTGCCAGCAAGCTAAAGGGACAGGGTGTTTGTAAGACCCAGTACTTC.

V usage is TRBV20-1 and J usage is TRBJ2-1, with D tentatively TRBD2 (5 bases). Trimming left V 1 base short and J 7 bases short, with 23 bases between. CDR3 length equals 17 residues. The germline CDR1 and CDR2 sequences are DFQATT and SNEGSKA (reference sequence). As DNA, the CDR3 is TGCAGTGCTAGAGTCAAAATCGGGGAAATCTTTGCGAATGAGCAGTTCTTC. Translating gives CSARVKIGEIFANEQFF.

This clonotype was observed a few times. The chain uses TRBV14 and TRBJ2-7; D is ambiguous. Trimming removed 1 base from V and 3 bases from J, with 10 bases in between. The germline gives CDR1 SGHDN, CDR2 FVKESK. The CDR3 runs to 14 residues. The DNA of the CDR3 is TGTGCCAGCAGCCAAGGGAGTATCATCTACGAGCAGTACTTC. This codes for CASSQGSIIYEQYF. Drawing the rest from reference TRBV14 and TRBJ2-7, the complete variable domain is EAGVTQFPSHSVIEKGQTVTLRCDPISGHDNLYWYRRVMGKEIKFLLHFVKESKQDESGMPNNRFLAERTGGTYSTLKVQPAELEDSGVYFCASSQGSIIYEQYFGPGTRLTVT.

This clonotype has only a few counts. The chain combines TRBV15 with TRBJ1-6, with TRBD1 as a possible D gene (5 bases). The germline V gene encodes CDR1 LNHNV and CDR2 YYDKDF (reference sequence). V lost 0 bases, J lost 8 bases, and 11 bases lay in between. The CDR3 length is 15 residues. CDR3 nucleotides: TGTGCCACCAGCAGAGAGAGAAAAGGGGATTCACCCCTCCACTTT. Translation gives CATSRERKGDSPLHF.

The rearrangement joins TRBV19 to TRBJ2-7; TRBD2 matches at 7 bases. Germline V gene data show CDR1 as LNHDA and CDR2 as SQIVND (reference sequence). Trimming at V came to 3 bases and at J to 2 bases, leaving 4 bases not matched to a gene. This CDR3 has 14 residues. CDR3 in amino acids: CASSIGLAAYEQYF. CDR3 bases: TGTGCCAGTAGTATTGGGCTAGCGGCCTACGAGCAGTACTTC.

The chain combines TRBV9 with TRBJ2-6, with D perhaps matching TRBD1 (5 bases). CDR1 and CDR2 from the germline V gene are SGDLS and YYNGEE. The CDR3 loop spans 16 amino acids. Trimming left V 5 bases short and J 0 bases short, with 12 bases between. The CDR3 DNA is TGTGCCAGCAGGTTAGACAGACTCTCTGGGGCCAACGTCCTGACTTTC. Residues: CASRLDRLSGANVLTF.

This clonotype was seen ten or more times. V is TRBV12-3 or TRBV12-4 and J is TRBJ2-7, with no clear D. This CDR3 has 11 amino acids. Trimming shortened V by 3 bases and J by 6 bases, and 6 bases separated the two germline ends. The CDR3 nucleotides read TGTGCCAGCAGTTTGAATTCCGAGCAGTACTTC. Its protein is CASSLNSEQYF.

The V gene is TRBV7-2, the J gene TRBJ2-7; D perhaps matches TRBD2 (5 bases). Trimming left V 4 bases short and J 5 bases short, with 15 bases between. This CDR3 spans 14 amino acids. Germline V gene lookup returns CDR1 SGHTA and CDR2 FQGNSA. CDR3 in amino acids: CASSSARANHEQYF. The CDR3 DNA reads TGTGCCAGCAGCTCCGCGAGGGCCAACCACGAGCAGTACTTC.

This clonotype was observed a few times. This sequence joins TRBV5-1 and TRBJ2-5; no clear D gene. Germline CDR1 reads SGHRS; CDR2 reads YFSETQ. Between the trimmed V and J ends, which lost 4 bases and 7 bases, there was a span of 8 bases. CDR3 length: 11 amino acids. CDR3 in amino acids: CASSIKGTQYF. Written as DNA, the CDR3 is TGCGCCAGCAGCATCAAAGGGACCCAGTACTTC. The complete variable domain, with remaining parts taken from reference TRBV5-1 and TRBJ2-5, reads KAGVTQTPRYLIKTRGQQVTLSCSPISGHRSVSWYQQTPGQGLQFLFEYFSETQRNKGNFPGRFSGRQFSNSRSEMNVSTLELGDSALYLCASSIKGTQYFGPGTRLLVL.

The chain joins TRBV20-1 to TRBJ2-3; TRBD2 is a possible D gene (5 bases). Trimming pared 3 bases from V and 0 bases from J, leaving 10 bases between. The germline CDR1 and CDR2 sequences are DFQATT and SNEGSKA (reference sequence). The CDR3 runs to 14 residues. CDR3 sequence: CSASKAVSTDTQYF. CDR3 in DNA: TGCAGTGCTAGTAAAGCGGTTAGCACAGATACGCAGTATTTT.

The rearrangement uses TRBV13 and TRBJ2-3, with 10 bases matching TRBD1. Trimming at V came to 4 bases and at J to 3 bases, leaving 7 bases not matched to a gene. This CDR3 region has 16 residues. Germline CDR1 and CDR2: PRHDT and FYEKMQ (reference sequence). CDR3 residues: CASSSPGTGETDTQYF. The CDR3 DNA reads as TGTGCCAGCAGCTCTCCCGGGACAGGGGAAACAGATACGCAGTATTTT.

The chain uses TRBV10-3 and TRBJ2-5; 7 bases align to TRBD1. Losses at the gene ends were 0 bases for V and 5 bases for J; bases not matched to a gene: 12. Germline values: CDR1 ENHRY, CDR2 SYGVKD. The CDR3 has 17 residues. For the CDR3, the DNA is TGTGCCATCAGTGAGTCGAGGACGAAGGGGGCCCGGGAGACCCAGTACTTC. It encodes CAISESRTKGARETQYF.

This clonotype was detected many times. The rearrangement uses TRBV7-3 and TRBJ2-5; 13 nucleotides agree with TRBD2. V trimming: 4 bases; J trimming: 2 bases; junction bases outside the gene matches: 1. This CDR3 region has 15 residues. The V gene's germline CDR1 is SGHTA and CDR2 FQGTGA. The CDR3 region is CASSSGLAGQETQYF. In DNA form, the CDR3 reads TGTGCCAGCAGCTCGGGACTAGCGGGACAAGAGACCCAGTACTTC.

The J gene is TRBJ1-1, the V gene TRBV12-3 or TRBV12-4; D may be TRBD1 (6 bases). V was cut by 6 bases and J by 6 bases, with 14 bases left in between. The length of the CDR3 is 13 residues. The CDR3 spells CASRLTGIPEAFF. The CDR3 coding sequence is TGTGCCAGCAGACTAACAGGGATCCCTGAAGCTTTCTTT.

The rearrangement uses TRBV7-2 and TRBJ2-7; weak D call: TRBD2 (6 bases). This CDR3 has 12 residues. V lost 6 bases and J lost 5, with 11 bases in between. CDR1 SGHTA and CDR2 FQGNSA come from the germline V gene. The CDR3 region is CASSYGRHEQYF. CDR3 bases: TGTGCCAGCAGTTATGGGAGGCACGAGCAGTACTTC.

The J gene is TRBJ1-3, the V gene TRBV14; D is ambiguous. The CDR3 has 16 amino acids. Trimming removed 0 bases at V and 0 bases at J, with 9 bases between. CDR1 and CDR2 (germline): SGHDN, FVKESK. Written as DNA, the CDR3 is TGTGCCAGCAGCCAAGATGCGGGGTACTCTGGAAACACCATATATTTT. Its protein is CASSQDAGYSGNTIYF.